This TCR beta chain was documented in a study of beta chain features in type 1 diabetes. V was clipped by 3 bases and J by 4 bases; unmatched bases: 8. The CDR3 consists of 15 residues. CDR1 and CDR2 from the germline V gene are MNHEY and SMNVEV (reference sequence). Every bit of the isolated RNA underwent reverse transcription, so sequencing read expressed TCRB transcripts. Clones were sequenced by immunoSEQ multiplex PCR, and TCRdb holds only the in-frame ones, with some missing. Here the sample spans around 350,000 clones, roughly 12% being singletons. This clone was observed a few times. Sequenced: naive CD4+ T cells from blood. This sequence originates from a young man in good health. The chain is built from TRBV27 and TRBJ1-2; 7 nucleotides match TRBD1. The CDR3 sequence: CASSFRSAGGYGYTF. CDR3 DNA: TGTGCCAGCAGTTTTCGGTCTGCAGGGGGCTATGGCTACACCTTC.